The rows below give T cell receptor beta chains drawn from one sample of a study of blood T cell repertoires in COVID-19. Here immunoSEQ multiplex PCR was the method, and the copy in TCRdb shows in-frame clones only, minus some. The data hold about 300,000 clones, with 85% observed a single time. The specimen was PBMCs or T cells enriched from blood (not recorded which). These receptors were collected from a woman aged 45-65 years who had recovered from COVID-19. The conserved cysteine and the conserved F or W are not part of the CDR3 here. The order of the fields is CDR3 protein, V gene, clone size. Only some rows state a clone size, as once, few, many or a class for expanded clones.

ATTGVLRSNYGYT TRBV2 .
ASTNRGSGANVLT TRBV19 .
ASKPGQGTDTQY TRBV6-5 .
ASSYVGQGNSPLH TRBV3-1/TRBV3-2 .
ASSHRVGGEQF TRBV4-1 .
ASSSLGSGTETQY TRBV14 .
ASSLGRQNAVYGYT TRBV7-2 .
ATSGASGGTDTQY TRBV24-1 .
ASSSNRGGTTNEQF TRBV7-9 .
ASSNRGGEAF TRBV4-1 .
ASSDAGVIDTQY TRBV2 once
ASSQAVGVTEAF TRBV4-3 once
ASSLVGTGASYGYT TRBV7-2 .
ASIDRQGAVDGYT TRBV19 .
ASRPIGSGQETQY TRBV5-6 .
ASTRSGGAEAF TRBV25-1 once
ASSLAVRGLYGYT TRBV7-2 few
AIELAGTYEQY TRBV6-5 .
ASSPWTGDYGYT TRBV7-2 .
ASSGTGLNTEAF TRBV5-1 .
ASSLAPGGGGNEKLF TRBV7-9 .
ASSPGHSTNYGYT TRBV7-3 .
ASSTGQVNQPQH TRBV5-8 .
ASSRDTRETQY TRBV7-2 .
ASGSGTGYEQY TRBV12-5 few
ASSVQDTEAF TRBV2 once
ASSPYQGPNTEAF TRBV11-2 .
ASSLGGLVSGGELF TRBV5-5 few
ASSQLMGTGDGGQY TRBV14 .
ASSSGLYEKLF TRBV7-8 .
ASSDVRDRHNYGYT TRBV2 .
ASSLDIERFSGNTIY TRBV11-2 .
ASSEMPGDGQPQH TRBV6-1 .
ASSSDRVAGNTIY TRBV7-6 few
ASSQAGTGFSHIYT TRBV3-1/TRBV3-2 .
ASSHRGNTEAF TRBV7-3 .
ASERSGGTGIYGYT TRBV9 once
ASSFRDRENIQY TRBV7-9 .
AWSGSSEAF TRBV30 .
ASSLVPGQQAF TRBV13 .
ASSSGLAGFSYEQY TRBV5-4 .
ASTGGGNGYT TRBV27 .
ASSQLGPGGAF TRBV4-2 .
ASSYSAGRDGNEQY TRBV6-5 .
ASSIAFTGGQPQH TRBV19 .
ASSSRSLTTRGNSPLH TRBV5-1 .
ASSVEGLAGETQY TRBV9 once
ASRTHGLAKNIQY TRBV2 .
ASSLALETAYNSPLH TRBV5-1 .
ASSPDRVREQY TRBV28 few
ASSVPTGQGTEAF TRBV9 .
ASSKDDGTGGENIQY TRBV21-1 .
AWRVQGSYTEAF TRBV30 .
ASSTVTGGGGNTIY TRBV7-8 .